This TCR beta chain was recorded in a study of cytomegalovirus exposure and HLA in healthy donors. CDR1 ENHRY and CDR2 SYGVKD come from the germline V gene. This CDR3 contains 15 residues. J lost 4 bases, V lost 10 bases, and 11 bases had no gene match. The PCR was carried out with 60 Vbeta primers and 13 Jbeta primers. TCRdb's copy holds only in-frame clones and misses some; the assay was immunoSEQ multiplex PCR. The table lists some 150,000 clones, over 75% of them singletons. The clonotype comes from a woman in her thirties or forties in good health and CMV-seropositive. The sample taken for sequencing was PBMCs. The chain links TRBV10-3 to TRBJ2-3, with 10 bases that match TRBD2. The CDR3 DNA reads TGTGCCACCGCTCCTAGCGGGAGCTTGGCAGATACGCAGTATTTT. Protein sequence: CATAPSGSLADTQYF.